This T cell receptor beta chain appears in the sequencing data of a study of cytomegalovirus exposure and HLA in healthy donors. Germline CDR1 SNHLY, CDR2 FYNNEI. The length of the CDR3 is 14 residues. With V trimmed by 11 bases and J by 5 bases, 10 bases remained unmatched. Study findings and constraints: A few chains linked to CMV were shown in vitro to be specific for CMV antigens. Despite most TCR sequences being rare, some public TCRs occurred in many donors.

Worth noting for this clone: The antigen remains undetermined.

Profiled with immunoSEQ multiplex PCR; TCRdb holds only in-frame clones, not every one. This table holds some 170,000 clones, about 85% found once. This TCR came from a man aged 25 to 40 in good health and CMV-seropositive. This chain joins TRBV2 and TRBJ2-2; TRBD2 aligns across 8 bases. Sequencing was performed on PBMCs. Here the CDR3 reads CASRGLGGTGELFF. The CDR3 DNA sequence: TGTGCCTCCCGGGGACTAGGGGGGACCGGGGAGCTGTTTTTT.